Below, 21 T cell receptor beta chains from the same sample are listed, as sequenced in a study of blood T cell repertoires in COVID-19. The method was immunoSEQ multiplex PCR; TCRdb's version includes in-frame clones alone and lacks a portion of them. In the table there are approximately 28,000 clones, 60% to 80% of which are singletons. The sequenced sample was peripheral blood. Every receptor here comes from a boy younger than 10 with active or convalescent COVID-19.

The chain combines TRBV24-1 with TRBJ2-7; 8 bases line up with TRBD1. The CDR3 spans 15 residues. The trim removed 4 bases at V and 4 bases at J, leaving 8 bases unmatched. Germline lookup yields CDR1 KGHDR and CDR2 SFDVKD. The CDR3 protein is CATSESTGGRYEQYF. The CDR3 region has the DNA TGTGCCACCAGTGAATCAACAGGGGGAAGGTACGAGCAGTACTTC.

The chain links TRBV7-9 to TRBJ2-1, with D maybe TRBD2 (6 bases). CDR3 length equals 16 residues. Germline CDR1 and CDR2: SEHNR and FQNEAQ (reference sequence). Trimming took 5 bases from V and 0 from J, leaving 14 bases between them. The DNA of the CDR3 is TGTGCCAGCAGCCTAGGGGCGGGGAGCTCCTACAATGAGCAGTTCTTC. Residues: CASSLGAGSSYNEQFF.

Written as DNA, the CDR3 is TGCGCCAGCAGCCCCCAAGCGGGAGGTCGGGAGACCCAGTACTTC. Translation: CASSPQAGGRETQYF. The chain links TRBV5-1 to TRBJ2-5, with 9 bases matching TRBD2. CDR1 SGHRS and CDR2 YFSETQ come from the germline V gene. The CDR3 is 15 residues long. The trim removed 4 bases at V and 5 bases at J, leaving 9 bases unmatched.

The chain employs TRBV28 and TRBJ1-1; 7 bases are a match to TRBD1. This CDR3 has 17 amino acids. Germline CDR1 reads MDHEN; CDR2 reads SYDVKM. V gave up 1 base and J gave up 0 bases; unmatched junction bases: 8. CDR3 sequence: CASSLYRGTPMNTEAFF. The CDR3 DNA is TGTGCCAGCAGTTTATACAGGGGCACTCCTATGAACACTGAAGCTTTCTTT.

This clone was counted at least ten times. V gene TRBV11-2 combines with J gene TRBJ2-3; weak D call: TRBD1 (5 bases). The CDR3 is 16 residues long. Germline CDR1 is SGHAT and CDR2 is FQNNGV. V shed 1 base and J shed 1 base, with 12 bases lying between them. DNA of the CDR3: TGTGCCAGCAGCTTAGTCAGGGTAGAGGGCACAGATACGCAGTATTTT. Translation gives CASSLVRVEGTDTQYF.

The rearrangement joins TRBV4-1 to TRBJ2-1; D is uncertain. The CDR3 loop spans 14 amino acids. Trimming removed 4 bases from V and 7 bases from J, with 14 bases in between. Looked up from germline, CDR1 is MGHRA and CDR2 is YSYEKL. The CDR3 DNA reads as TGCGCCAGCAGCCCACTTGAAATTGATAATGAGCAGTTCTTC. It yields the protein CASSPLEIDNEQFF.

V usage is TRBV7-8 and J usage is TRBJ1-2; possible D gene TRBD1, 6 bases. CDR1 is SGHVS, CDR2 FQNEAQ, per germline. Trimming shortened V by 3 bases and J by 2 bases, and 19 bases separated the two germline ends. This CDR3 region has 17 residues. For the CDR3, the DNA is TGTGCCAGCAGCTTCACGTGGGGGCCAAACTCAAACTATGGCTACACCTTC. As protein: CASSFTWGPNSNYGYTF.

By sample share, this clone is medium-sized. The J gene is TRBJ2-7, the V gene TRBV19; a possible D gene is TRBD2 (5 bases). This CDR3 is 13 amino acids long. Germline values: CDR1 LNHDA, CDR2 SQIVND (reference sequence). V lost 7 bases and J 2 bases, leaving 12 bases between the germline ends. Written as DNA, the CDR3 is TGTGCCAGTAATGCGGGCAGAGCCTACGAGCAGTACTTC. The encoded protein is CASNAGRAYEQYF. Filled out from reference TRBV19 and TRBJ2-7, the complete variable domain reads DGGITQSPKYLFRKEGQNVTLSCEQNLNHDAMYWYRQDPGQGLRLIYYSQIVNDFQKGDIAEGYSVSREKKESFPLTVTSAQKNPTAFYLCASNAGRAYEQYFGPGTRLTVT.

The rearrangement joins TRBV5-1 to TRBJ1-1; 9 bases match TRBD1. The V and J ends lost 3 bases and 4 bases, in that order; junction bases with no gene match: 4. The CDR3 loop spans 14 amino acids. CDR1 SGHRS and CDR2 YFSETQ come from the germline V gene. CDR3 nucleotides: TGCGCCAGCAGCTCGGGACAGGGAGGCACTGAAGCTTTCTTT. Amino acids: CASSSGQGGTEAFF.

V and J are TRBV29-1 and TRBJ1-5; 8 nucleotides match TRBD1. CDR1 and CDR2 (germline): SQVTM, ANQGSEA. J was trimmed by 5 bases and V by 5 bases; bases with no gene match: 5. CDR3 length equals 13 residues. The CDR3 nucleotides are TGCAGCGTTCGGACAGGGACGGATCAGCCCCAGCATTTT. This sequence encodes CSVRTGTDQPQHF. The variable domain in full, with the rest retrieved from reference TRBV29-1 and TRBJ1-5, is SAVISQKPSRDICQRGTSLTIQCQVDSQVTMMFWYRQQPGQSLTLIATANQGSEATYESGFVIDKFPISRPNLTFSTLTVSNMSPEDSSIYLCSVRTGTDQPQHFGDGTRLSIL.

The chain has TRBV5-1 and TRBJ1-2; D might be TRBD1 (6 bases). The ends were cut back, 4 bases at V and 1 base at J, with 20 bases in the middle. CDR1 is SGHRS and CDR2 is YFSETQ in the germline V gene. The CDR3 length is 17 residues. The CDR3 region is CASSTRSRDIFNYGYTF. The CDR3 DNA is TGCGCCAGCAGCACCAGGTCCCGGGACATTTTTAACTATGGCTACACCTTC.

The V call is TRBV4-1, the J call TRBJ2-7, with a possible D match to TRBD1 (6 bases). Germline CDR1 and CDR2: MGHRA and YSYEKL. This CDR3 contains 14 residues. The V gene lost 8 bases and the J gene lost 6 bases, with 20 bases spanning the gap. Written as DNA, the CDR3 is TGCGCCAGCGGGGCAGGAGGTCAGGGGACCGAGCAGTACTTC. Translated: CASGAGGQGTEQYF.

The chain carries TRBV9 and TRBJ2-1; 13 bases match TRBD2. Trimming at V came to 4 bases and at J to 1 base, leaving 2 bases not matched to a gene. This CDR3 is built from 16 residues. Germline-derived CDR1 and CDR2 are SGDLS and YYNGEE. The CDR3 DNA reads as TGTGCCAGCAGCTTACTAGCGGGAGGGTCCTACAATGAGCAGTTCTTC. Translation: CASSLLAGGSYNEQFF.

The rearrangement joins TRBV6-6 to TRBJ2-4, with 8 bases aligning to TRBD1. CDR3 length equals 14 residues. J lost 6 bases, V lost 9 bases, and 10 bases had no gene match. Germline V gene data show CDR1 as MNHNY and CDR2 as SVGAGI (reference sequence). CDR3 DNA: TGTGCCAGTACAATGGACAGGGTTAGAAACATTCAGTACTTC. Its translation: CASTMDRVRNIQYF.

This sequence joins TRBV9 and TRBJ2-3; perhaps TRBD2 as D (6 bases). CDR1 is SGDLS and CDR2 is YYNGEE in the germline V gene. Trimming removed 4 bases at V and 0 bases at J, with 15 bases between. The CDR3 has 16 amino acids. In DNA, the CDR3 is TGTGCCAGCAGCTTTCCAGCGGGCATCAGCACAGATACGCAGTATTTT. Encoded protein: CASSFPAGISTDTQYF.

The rearrangement uses TRBV15 and TRBJ1-2; TRBD1 might be the D (6 bases). Trimming stripped 2 bases from V and 14 bases from J, with 15 bases between. Germline-derived CDR1 and CDR2 are LNHNV and YYDKDF (reference sequence). CDR3 length equals 12 residues. This chain's CDR3 is CATSRPLQGWTF. The CDR3 DNA reads as TGTGCCACCAGCAGACCTTTACAGGGATGGACCTTC.

This clone was detected a few times. This same CDR3 is encoded by further DNA sequences in the sample. The rearrangement links TRBV12-3 or TRBV12-4 to TRBJ1-5; 9 positions agree with TRBD1. Trimming at V came to 6 bases and at J to 4 bases, leaving 1 base not matched to a gene. This CDR3 comprises 13 residues. CDR3 in amino acids: CASRGTGNQPQHF. The CDR3 DNA reads as TGTGCCAGCAGAGGGACAGGGAATCAGCCCCAGCATTTT.

The V call is TRBV4-1, the J call TRBJ2-7, with a weak D call TRBD1 (5 bases). This CDR3 comprises 17 residues. CDR1 and CDR2 (germline): MGHRA, YSYEKL. Trimming shortened V by 1 base and J by 1 base, and 17 bases separated the two germline ends. The CDR3 spells CASSQVASLGQSYEQYF. The CDR3 DNA follows: TGCGCCAGCAGCCAAGTTGCCTCCCTTGGACAATCCTACGAGCAGTACTTC.

On this clone itself: One end of the junction does not line up with germline, which may come from a read error. The sample carries other DNA sequences with the same CDR3. V usage is TRBV30 and J usage is TRBJ1-4; tentative D call: TRBD1 (5 bases). The CDR3 is 15 residues long. The germline gives CDR1 GTSNPN, CDR2 SVGIG (reference sequence). The CDR3 nucleotides are TGCGCCTGGAGTTCGCGTGGGGGGGGGTATGAAAAACTGTTTTTT. It codes for CAWSSRGGGYEKLFF.

The chain is built from TRBV6-5 and TRBJ1-2, with D possibly being TRBD1 (6 bases). Looked up from germline, CDR1 is MNHEY and CDR2 is SVGAGI. Trimming shortened V by 6 bases and J by 4 bases, and 12 bases separated the two germline ends. This CDR3 is 13 amino acids long. CDR3: CASSHGQSYGYTF. CDR3 nucleotides: TGTGCCAGCAGCCACGGACAGTCCTATGGCTACACCTTC.

The CDR3 region is CASSFQGSGNTEAFF. As DNA, the CDR3 is TGTGCCAGCAGCTTCCAGGGTAGCGGGAACACTGAAGCTTTCTTT. The rearrangement joins TRBV5-5 to TRBJ1-1; D is possibly TRBD1 (5 bases). The germline CDR1 and CDR2 sequences are SGHKS and YYEKEE (reference sequence). V lost 2 bases to trimming and J lost 1 base, with 12 bases between them. The CDR3 runs to 15 residues.